This TCR beta chain was sequenced during a study of T cells in Graves' hyperthyroidism and ophthalmopathy. General study findings and limits: Blood also held most thyroid clonotypes expanded beyond 0.001. Stable hyperthyroidism was told apart from ophthalmopathy by a model built on 13 V-J features.

Concerning this clonotype: Its specificity is unknown.

Not enrolled were patients with uncontrolled infection, other autoimmune disease, pregnancy or lactation. Trimming took 4 bases from V and 6 from J; bases not matched to a gene: 4. Germline CDR1 is SGHAT and CDR2 is FQNNGV. The CDR3 has 16 amino acids. The investigators amplified TCR beta CDR3 regions from RNA transcripts. When the TCR CDR3 underwent first-round RT-PCR, the HTBI primer set was used. In TCRdb, the multiplex PCR reads were re-called with MiXCR into one record per CDR3 protein. The table records almost 600,000 distinct CDR3 sequences, 14% of them present only once. V usage is TRBV11-2 and J usage is TRBJ2-2, with 14 bases matching TRBD2. This receptor was taken from a woman under 40 with Graves' hyperthyroidism that later progressed to Graves' ophthalmopathy. The sequencing input was blood. CDR3 residues: CASSSTSGRVPGELFF. The CDR3 bases are TGTGCCAGCAGCTCGACTAGCGGGAGGGTTCCCGGGGAGCTGTTTTTT.